This TCR beta chain derives from a study of T cell repertoires in cytomegalovirus infection. Study summary: Epitope selection comprised recently identified HLA-C-restricted CMV epitopes and well-studied HLA-B-restricted CMV epitopes. Evidence of both CMV infection and a matching HLA type came from public TCR beta signatures.

TCRdb itself ran the reads through MiXCR, one entry per CDR3 protein. The data contain approximately 270,000 distinct CDR3 sequences, approximately 22% of them seen just once; the ten biggest clones take up about 21%. This clonotype was recorded only once. Its antigen is unidentified. The sequenced sample was cultured PBMCs, obtained from culture after CMV antigen stimulation. The origin of this receptor is a human donor in good health (CMV status not recorded). Some clones in this sample may be carry-over from other donors' samples.

CDR3 in amino acids: CSVATNTEAFF. The CDR3 nucleotides are TGCAGCGTTGCCACGAACACTGAAGCTTTCTTT. The chain uses TRBV29-1 and TRBJ1-1; D unresolved. This CDR3 is built from 11 residues. The germline V gene encodes CDR1 SQVTM and CDR2 ANQGSEA. The ends were cut back, 4 bases at V and 1 base at J, with 4 bases in the middle.